This TCR beta chain originates from a study of cytomegalovirus exposure and HLA in healthy donors. The study ran its PCR with 60 Vbeta and 13 Jbeta primers. Measured with immunoSEQ multiplex PCR; TCRdb has only the in-frame clones, and not every one. The data contain 150,000 or so clones, approximately 80% of them singletons. CDR1 and CDR2 from the germline V gene are MGHDK and SYGVNS. V was pared by 4 bases and J by 7 bases, with 11 bases between. This CDR3 has 13 amino acids. The sample comprised PBMCs. The chain couples TRBV25-1 to TRBJ2-1; D unresolved. This receptor was taken from a male donor in good health and CMV-seropositive. This CDR3 reads CASSGDIINEQFF. Here the CDR3 DNA reads TGTGCCAGCAGTGGAGACATAATAAATGAGCAGTTCTTC.